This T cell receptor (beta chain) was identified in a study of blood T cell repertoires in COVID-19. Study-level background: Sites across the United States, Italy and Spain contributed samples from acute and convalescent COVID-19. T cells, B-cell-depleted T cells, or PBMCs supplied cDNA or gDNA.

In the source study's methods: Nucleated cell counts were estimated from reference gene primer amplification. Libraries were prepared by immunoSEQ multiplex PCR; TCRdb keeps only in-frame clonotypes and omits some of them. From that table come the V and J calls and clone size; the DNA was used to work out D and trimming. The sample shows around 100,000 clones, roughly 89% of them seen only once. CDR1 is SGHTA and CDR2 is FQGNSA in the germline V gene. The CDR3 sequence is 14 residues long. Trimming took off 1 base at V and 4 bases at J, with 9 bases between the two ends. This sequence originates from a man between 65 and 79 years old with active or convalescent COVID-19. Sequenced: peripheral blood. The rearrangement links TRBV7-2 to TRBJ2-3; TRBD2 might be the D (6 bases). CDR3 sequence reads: CASSLGWGADTQYF. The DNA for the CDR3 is TGTGCCAGCAGCTTAGGATGGGGGGCAGATACGCAGTATTTT. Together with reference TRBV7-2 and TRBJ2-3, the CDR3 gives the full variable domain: GAGVSQSPSNKVTEKGKDVELRCDPISGHTALYWYRQSLGQGLEFLIYFQGNSAPDKSGLPSDRFSAERTGGSVSTLTIQRTQQEDSAVYLCASSLGWGADTQYFGPGTRLTVL.